This T cell receptor (beta chain) was identified in a study of early T cells in non-severe SARS-CoV-2 infection. General study results and limits: VDJdb matching favored anti-spike CD8 responses, missing private and CD4 specificities.

Attachment of unique molecular identifiers to individual cDNA molecules was performed. TCRdb itself ran the 5' RACE reads through MiXCR, one entry per CDR3 protein. The data contain about 100,000 distinct CDR3 sequences, over 10% of them seen just once; the ten biggest clones take up 3.1%. The CDR3 totals 14 residues. CDR1 LGHDT and CDR2 YNNKEL come from the germline V gene (reference sequence). V lost 3 bases to trimming and J lost 5 bases; unmatched junction nucleotides: 5. At least ten counts were recorded for this clonotype. Antigen specificity is unknown. This receptor was taken from an adult who was a healthcare worker with PCR-confirmed SARS-CoV-2 infection or an uninfected control (not recorded which). Input material: whole blood. V is TRBV3-1 and J is TRBJ1-1, with TRBD1 identical over 8 bases. The CDR3 DNA is TGTGCCAGCAGCCATGGACAGGGAGGGACTGAAGCTTTCTTT. Residues: CASSHGQGGTEAFF.